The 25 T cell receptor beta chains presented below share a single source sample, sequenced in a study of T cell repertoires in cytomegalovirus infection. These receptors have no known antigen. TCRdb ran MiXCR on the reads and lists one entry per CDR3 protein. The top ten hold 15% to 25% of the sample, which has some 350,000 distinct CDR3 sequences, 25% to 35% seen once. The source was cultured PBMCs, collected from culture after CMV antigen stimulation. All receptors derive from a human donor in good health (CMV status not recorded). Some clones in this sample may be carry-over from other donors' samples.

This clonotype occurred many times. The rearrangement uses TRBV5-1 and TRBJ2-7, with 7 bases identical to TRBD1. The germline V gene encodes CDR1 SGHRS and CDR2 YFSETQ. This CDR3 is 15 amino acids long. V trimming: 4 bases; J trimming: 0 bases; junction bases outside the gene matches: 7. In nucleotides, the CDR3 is TGCGCCAGCAGCCCCGAGACAGGGTACTCCTACGAGCAGTACTTC. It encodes CASSPETGYSYEQYF.

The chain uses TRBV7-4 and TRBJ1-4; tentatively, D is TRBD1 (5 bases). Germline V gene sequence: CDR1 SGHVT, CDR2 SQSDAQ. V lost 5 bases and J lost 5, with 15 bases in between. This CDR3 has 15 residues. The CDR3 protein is CASSTTRGVNEKLFF. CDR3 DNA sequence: TGTGCCAGCAGCACAACCCGGGGCGTAAATGAAAAACTGTTTTTT.

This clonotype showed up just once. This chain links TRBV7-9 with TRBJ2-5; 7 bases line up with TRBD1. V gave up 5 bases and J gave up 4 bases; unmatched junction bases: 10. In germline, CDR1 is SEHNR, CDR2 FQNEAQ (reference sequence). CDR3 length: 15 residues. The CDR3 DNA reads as TGTGCCAGCAGCCCCAGGGGACAGCAGTTAGAGACCCAGTACTTC. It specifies CASSPRGQQLETQYF.

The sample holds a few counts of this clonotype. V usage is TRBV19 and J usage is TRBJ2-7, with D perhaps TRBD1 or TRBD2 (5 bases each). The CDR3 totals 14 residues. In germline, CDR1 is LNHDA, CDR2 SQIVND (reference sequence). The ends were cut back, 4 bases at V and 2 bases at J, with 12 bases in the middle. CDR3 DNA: TGTGCCAGTAGTACCCGGGACGGAGCCTACGAGCAGTACTTC. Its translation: CASSTRDGAYEQYF.

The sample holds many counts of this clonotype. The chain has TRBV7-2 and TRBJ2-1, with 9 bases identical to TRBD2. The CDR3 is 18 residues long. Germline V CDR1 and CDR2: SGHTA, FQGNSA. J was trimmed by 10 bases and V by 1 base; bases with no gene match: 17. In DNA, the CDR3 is TGTGCCAGCAGCTTAGGTTTCGGTACGGGCGGGGGGGCCGGGGAGCAGTTCTTC. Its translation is CASSLGFGTGGGAGEQFF.

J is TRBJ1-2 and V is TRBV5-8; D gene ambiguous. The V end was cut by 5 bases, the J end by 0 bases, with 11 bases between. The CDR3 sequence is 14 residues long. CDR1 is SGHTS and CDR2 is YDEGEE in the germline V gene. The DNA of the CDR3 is TGTGCCAGCAGGTCTGCCGGGGCTAACTATGGCTACACCTTC. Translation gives CASRSAGANYGYTF. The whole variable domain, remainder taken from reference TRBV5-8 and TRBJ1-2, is EAGVTQSPTHLIKTRGQQATLRCSPISGHTSVYWYQQALGLGLQFLLWYDEGEERNRGNFPPRFSGRQFPNYSSELNVNALELEDSALYLCASRSAGANYGYTFGSGTRLTVV.

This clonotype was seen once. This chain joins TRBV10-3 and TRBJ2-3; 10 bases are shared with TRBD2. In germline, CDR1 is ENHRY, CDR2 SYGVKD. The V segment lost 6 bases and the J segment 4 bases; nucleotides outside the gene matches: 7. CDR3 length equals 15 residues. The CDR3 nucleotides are TGTGCCATCAGCAGCGGGGGGGCCGGAGCAGATACGCAGTATTTT. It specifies CAISSGGAGADTQYF.

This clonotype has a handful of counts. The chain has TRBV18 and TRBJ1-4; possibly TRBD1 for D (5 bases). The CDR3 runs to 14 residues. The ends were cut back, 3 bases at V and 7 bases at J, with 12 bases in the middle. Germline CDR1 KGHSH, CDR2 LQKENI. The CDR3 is CASSPEQEGEKLFF. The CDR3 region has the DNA TGTGCCAGCTCACCGGAACAGGAAGGTGAAAAACTGTTTTTT.

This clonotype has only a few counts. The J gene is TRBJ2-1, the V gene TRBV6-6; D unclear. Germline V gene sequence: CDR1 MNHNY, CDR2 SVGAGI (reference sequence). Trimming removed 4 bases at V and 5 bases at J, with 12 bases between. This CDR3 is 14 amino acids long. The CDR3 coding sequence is TGTGCCAGCAGTTTTGAAGACCGCCACAATGAGCAGTTCTTC. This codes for CASSFEDRHNEQFF.

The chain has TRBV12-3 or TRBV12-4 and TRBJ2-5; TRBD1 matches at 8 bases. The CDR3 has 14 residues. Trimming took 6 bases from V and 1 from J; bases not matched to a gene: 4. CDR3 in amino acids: CASRPGTGQETQYF. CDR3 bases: TGTGCCAGCAGACCCGGGACAGGCCAAGAGACCCAGTACTTC.

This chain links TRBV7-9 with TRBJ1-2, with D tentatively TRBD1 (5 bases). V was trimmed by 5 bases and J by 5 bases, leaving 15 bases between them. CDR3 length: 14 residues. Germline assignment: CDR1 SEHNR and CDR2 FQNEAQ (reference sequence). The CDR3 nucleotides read TGTGCCAGCAGCATAAGGGACGGACCATATGGCTACACCTTC. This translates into CASSIRDGPYGYTF. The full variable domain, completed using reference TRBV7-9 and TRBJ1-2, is DTGVSQNPRHKITKRGQNVTFRCDPISEHNRLYWYRQTLGQGPEFLTYFQNEAQLEKSRLLSDRFSAERPKGSFSTLEIQRTEQGDSAMYLCASSIRDGPYGYTFGSGTRLTVV.

CDR3 DNA: TGTGCCAGCAGCTTGGCCTGGGAAAGGGACACTGAAGCTTTCTTT. Protein sequence: CASSLAWERDTEAFF. This chain links TRBV5-4 with TRBJ1-1; D not resolved. This CDR3 has 15 amino acids. Trimming shortened V by 0 bases and J by 3 bases, and 12 bases separated the two germline ends. CDR1 SGHNT and CDR2 YYREEE come from the germline V gene (reference sequence).

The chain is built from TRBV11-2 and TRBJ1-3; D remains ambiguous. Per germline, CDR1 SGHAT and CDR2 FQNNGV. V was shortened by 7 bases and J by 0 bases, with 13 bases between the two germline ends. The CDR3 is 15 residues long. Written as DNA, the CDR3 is TGTGCCAGCACCTGGTCGGGTCACTCTGGAAACACCATATATTTT. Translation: CASTWSGHSGNTIYF.

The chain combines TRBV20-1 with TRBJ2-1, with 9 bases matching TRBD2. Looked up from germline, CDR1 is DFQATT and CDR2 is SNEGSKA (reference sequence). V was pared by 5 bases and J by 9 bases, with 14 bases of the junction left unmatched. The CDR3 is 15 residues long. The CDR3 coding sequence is TGCAGTGCTTCGTTGGGGGCTAGCGGGATGGTTGAGCAGTTCTTC. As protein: CSASLGASGMVEQFF.

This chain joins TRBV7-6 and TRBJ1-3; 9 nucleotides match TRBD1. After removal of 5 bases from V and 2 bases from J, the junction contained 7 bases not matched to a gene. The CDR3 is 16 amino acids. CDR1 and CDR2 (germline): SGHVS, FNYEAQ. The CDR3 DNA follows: TGTGCCAGCAGCCCCCGGACAGGGGATGCTGGAAACACCATATATTTT. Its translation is CASSPRTGDAGNTIYF.

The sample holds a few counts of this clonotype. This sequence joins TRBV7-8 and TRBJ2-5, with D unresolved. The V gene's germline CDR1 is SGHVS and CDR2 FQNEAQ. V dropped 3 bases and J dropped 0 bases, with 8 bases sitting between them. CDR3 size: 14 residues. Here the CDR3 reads CASSFSANQETQYF. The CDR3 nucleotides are TGTGCCAGCAGCTTCTCCGCGAACCAAGAGACCCAGTACTTC.

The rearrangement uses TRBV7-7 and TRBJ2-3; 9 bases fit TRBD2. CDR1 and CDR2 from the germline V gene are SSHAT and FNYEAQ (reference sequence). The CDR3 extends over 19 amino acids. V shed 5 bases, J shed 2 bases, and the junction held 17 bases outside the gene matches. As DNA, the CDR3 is TGTGCCAGCAGCCCCGGAATAGCGGGGGCCGTGATTTCCACAGATACGCAGTATTTT. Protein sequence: CASSPGIAGAVISTDTQYF.

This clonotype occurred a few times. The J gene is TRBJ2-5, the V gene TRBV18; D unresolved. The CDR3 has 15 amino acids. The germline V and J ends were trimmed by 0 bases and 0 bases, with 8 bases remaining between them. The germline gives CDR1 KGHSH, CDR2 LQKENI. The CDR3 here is CASSPPSSYQETQYF. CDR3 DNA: TGTGCCAGCTCACCACCGTCCTCGTACCAAGAGACCCAGTACTTC. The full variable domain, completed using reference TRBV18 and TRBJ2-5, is NAGVMQNPRHLVRRRGQEARLRCSPMKGHSHVYWYRQLPEEGLKFMVYLQKENIIDESGMPKERFSAEFPKEGPSILRIQQVVRGDSAAYFCASSPPSSYQETQYFGPGTRLLVL.

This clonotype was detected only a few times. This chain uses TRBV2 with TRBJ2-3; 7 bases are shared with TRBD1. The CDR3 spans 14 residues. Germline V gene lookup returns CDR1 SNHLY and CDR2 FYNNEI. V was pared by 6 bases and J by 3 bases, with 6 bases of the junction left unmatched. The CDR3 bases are TGTGCCAGCAGCCGGGACAGCCCGACAGATACGCAGTATTTT. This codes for CASSRDSPTDTQYF.

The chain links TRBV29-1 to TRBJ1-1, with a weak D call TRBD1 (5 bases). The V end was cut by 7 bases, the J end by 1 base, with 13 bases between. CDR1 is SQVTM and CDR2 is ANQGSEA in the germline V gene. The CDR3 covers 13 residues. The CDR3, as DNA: TGCAGCGCCTCGCGACAGCAGAACACTGAAGCTTTCTTT. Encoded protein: CSASRQQNTEAFF.

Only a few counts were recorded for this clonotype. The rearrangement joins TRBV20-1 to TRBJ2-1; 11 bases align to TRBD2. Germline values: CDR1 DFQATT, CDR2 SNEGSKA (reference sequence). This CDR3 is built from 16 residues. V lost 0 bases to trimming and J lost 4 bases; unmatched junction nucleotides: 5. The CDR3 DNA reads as TGCAGTGCTAGAGATCGTAGCGGGAGGGGGTACAATGAGCAGTTCTTC. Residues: CSARDRSGRGYNEQFF.

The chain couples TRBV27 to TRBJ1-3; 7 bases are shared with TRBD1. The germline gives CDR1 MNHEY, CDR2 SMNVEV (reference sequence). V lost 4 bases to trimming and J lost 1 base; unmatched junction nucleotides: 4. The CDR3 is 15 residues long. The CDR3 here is CASSSGTASGNTIYF. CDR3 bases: TGTGCCAGCAGTTCGGGGACAGCGTCTGGAAACACCATATATTTT.

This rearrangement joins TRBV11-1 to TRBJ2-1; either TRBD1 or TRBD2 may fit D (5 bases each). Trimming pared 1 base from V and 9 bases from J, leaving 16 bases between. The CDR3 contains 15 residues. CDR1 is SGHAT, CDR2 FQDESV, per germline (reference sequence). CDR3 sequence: CASSLVVVGDGEQFF. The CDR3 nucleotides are TGTGCCAGCAGCTTAGTTGTGGTAGGGGACGGTGAGCAGTTCTTC.

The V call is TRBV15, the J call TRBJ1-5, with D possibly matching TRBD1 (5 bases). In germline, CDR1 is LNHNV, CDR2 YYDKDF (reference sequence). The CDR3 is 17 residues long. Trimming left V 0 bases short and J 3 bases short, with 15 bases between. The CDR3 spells CATSRDPLGRDNQPQHF. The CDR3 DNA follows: TGTGCCACCAGCAGAGATCCGCTGGGCAGGGACAATCAGCCCCAGCATTTT.

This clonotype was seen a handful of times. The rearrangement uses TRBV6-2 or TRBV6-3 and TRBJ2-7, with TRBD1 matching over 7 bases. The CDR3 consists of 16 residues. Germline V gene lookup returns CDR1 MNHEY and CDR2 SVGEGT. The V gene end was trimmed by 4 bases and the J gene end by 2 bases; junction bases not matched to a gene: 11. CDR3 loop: CASSFLRTGPAYEQYF. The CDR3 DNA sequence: TGTGCCAGCAGTTTCCTCAGGACAGGACCGGCCTACGAGCAGTACTTC.